Each of the 8 T cell receptor beta chains below was sequenced from the same sample in a study of cytomegalovirus exposure and HLA in healthy donors. The PCR was carried out with 60 Vbeta primers and 13 Jbeta primers. TCRdb's table, derived via immunoSEQ multiplex PCR, lists solely in-frame clones and lacks some. The table includes under 150,000 clones, 75% to 85% detected once. The sample consisted of PBMCs. These receptors were taken from a woman aged 50 to 60 in good health and CMV-seropositive.

This clone was counted a single time. The chain joins TRBV5-6 to TRBJ1-2; a possible D gene is TRBD1 (6 bases). The CDR3 has 14 amino acids. Germline CDR1 and CDR2: SGHDT and YYEEEE. V was trimmed by 4 bases and J by 2 bases, leaving 12 bases between them. CDR3 protein: CASSLGQGNYGYTF. The CDR3 nucleotides are TGTGCCAGCAGCCTGGGCCAGGGGAACTATGGCTACACCTTC.

This rearrangement joins TRBV9 to TRBJ2-7; perhaps TRBD2 as D (5 bases). Germline CDR1 reads SGDLS; CDR2 reads YYNGEE. CDR3 size: 13 residues. The germline V and J ends were trimmed by 3 bases and 5 bases, with 12 bases remaining between them. For the CDR3, the DNA is TGTGCCAGCAGCGCCCCCCGGGGAAACGAGCAGTACTTC. Protein product: CASSAPRGNEQYF.

This chain uses TRBV14 with TRBJ2-3; TRBD1 is a possible D gene (6 bases). Germline V CDR1 and CDR2: SGHDN, FVKESK. V was trimmed by 4 bases and J by 7 bases, leaving 15 bases between them. The CDR3 is 14 residues long. The CDR3 loop is CASSPNRAGYTQYF. CDR3 DNA: TGTGCCAGCAGCCCAAACAGGGCCGGGTATACGCAGTATTTT.

V usage is TRBV9 and J usage is TRBJ2-1, with 10 positions matching TRBD2. The CDR3 has 15 residues. The germline CDR1 and CDR2 sequences are SGDLS and YYNGEE. With V trimmed by 0 bases and J by 10 bases, 7 bases remained unmatched. The CDR3 nucleotides are TGTGCCAGCAGCGTAGTTACTAGCGGGATGAACGAGCAGTTCTTC. It specifies CASSVVTSGMNEQFF.

V and J are TRBV7-8 and TRBJ1-5, with 10 positions matching TRBD1. The CDR3 covers 17 residues. V shed 5 bases and J 6 bases; nucleotides not matched to a gene: 13. CDR1 SGHVS and CDR2 FQNEAQ come from the germline V gene. The CDR3 bases are TGTGCCAGCAGCCCAAGTCCCGGGACAGGGGATGGTCAGCCCCAGCATTTT. Amino acids: CASSPSPGTGDGQPQHF.

This chain uses TRBV4-1 with TRBJ2-3; maybe TRBD2 (6 bases). Per the germline V gene, CDR1 is MGHRA and CDR2 is YSYEKL. V gave up 1 base and J gave up 1 base, with 15 bases separating them. The CDR3 consists of 17 residues. The DNA for the CDR3 is TGCGCCAGCAGCCAAGGTTGGACGGCGGGACGCACAGATACGCAGTATTTT. Protein product: CASSQGWTAGRTDTQYF.

This clone was picked up a small number of times. This chain joins TRBV5-4 and TRBJ2-3; D not resolved. Trimming stripped 3 bases from V and 3 bases from J, with 14 bases between. Germline V CDR1 and CDR2: SGHNT, YYREEE (reference sequence). The CDR3 is 15 residues long. The CDR3, as DNA: TGTGCCAGCAGCTCCACCACCGGGTCAACAGATACGCAGTATTTT. This translates into CASSSTTGSTDTQYF.

The V and J genes are TRBV5-5 and TRBJ2-1; the D gene is possibly TRBD1 (6 bases). Germline CDR1 reads SGHKS; CDR2 reads YYEKEE (reference sequence). The CDR3 runs to 14 residues. Trimming took 4 bases from V and 3 from J, leaving 11 bases between them. DNA of the CDR3: TGTGCCAGCAGCCCTGGACAGTTCTACAATGAGCAGTTCTTC. It specifies CASSPGQFYNEQFF.